This passage covers 18 T cell receptor beta chains from one sample sequenced in a study of blood T cell repertoires in COVID-19. Measured with immunoSEQ multiplex PCR; TCRdb has only the in-frame clones, and not every one. The sample contains a few hundred thousand clones, approximately 89% of which appear only once. Sequences were obtained from PBMCs or T cells enriched from blood (not recorded which). The origin of the receptors is a woman aged 25 to 39 who had recovered from COVID-19.

This clone was seen a single time. This rearrangement joins TRBV19 to TRBJ2-5; 8 bases are a match to TRBD2. V gave up 2 bases and J gave up 7 bases; unmatched junction bases: 9. This CDR3 has 15 amino acids. The germline CDR1 and CDR2 sequences are LNHDA and SQIVND (reference sequence). Here the CDR3 reads CASSILAGRGGTQYF. The CDR3 DNA reads as TGTGCCAGTAGTATACTAGCGGGCCGGGGGGGGACCCAGTACTTC.

The chain joins TRBV9 to TRBJ1-1; D gene ambiguous. The germline V gene encodes CDR1 SGDLS and CDR2 YYNGEE. V was pared by 4 bases and J by 0 bases, with 7 bases between. The CDR3 loop spans 13 amino acids. The CDR3 DNA is TGTGCCAGCAGCCCGTACATGAACACTGAAGCTTTCTTT. The encoded protein is CASSPYMNTEAFF.

This CDR3 is CASSRQGEYGYTF. In DNA, the CDR3 is TGTGCCAGCAGTAGACAGGGGGAATATGGCTACACCTTC. This chain uses TRBV7-2 with TRBJ1-2; 9 bases match TRBD1. CDR1 is SGHTA and CDR2 is FQGNSA in the germline V gene. CDR3 length: 13 amino acids. Germline trimming cut 6 bases from V and 5 bases from J; bases unmatched to any gene: 4.

The chain recombines TRBV12-3 or TRBV12-4 with TRBJ2-1; possibly TRBD2 for D (5 bases). The CDR3 length is 13 residues. Trimming left V 6 bases short and J 0 bases short, with 6 bases between. In DNA form, the CDR3 reads TGTGCCAGCAGACGGGGCTCCTACAATGAGCAGTTCTTC. It specifies CASRRGSYNEQFF.

The chain recombines TRBV3-1 (or the pseudogene TRBV3-2) with TRBJ1-1; perhaps TRBD1 as D (6 bases). Germline V gene sequence: CDR1 LGHDT, CDR2 YNNKEL (reference sequence). The CDR3 length is 12 residues. Trimming left V 1 base short and J 11 bases short, with 11 bases between. The CDR3 loop is CASSQGGGGAFF. In DNA form, the CDR3 reads TGTGCCAGCAGCCAAGGAGGGGGTGGCGCTTTCTTT.

The rearrangement links TRBV7-9 to TRBJ1-2; no definite D call. Per the germline V gene, CDR1 is SEHNR and CDR2 is FQNEAQ (reference sequence). The germline V and J ends were trimmed by 2 bases and 4 bases, with 20 bases remaining between them. The CDR3 has 17 amino acids. The CDR3, as DNA: TGTGCCAGCAGCTTAAAGCCGCTGGGCCCAGACGTCTATGGCTACACCTTC. Encoded protein: CASSLKPLGPDVYGYTF. The full variable domain, in which reference TRBV7-9 and TRBJ1-2 provide the parts outside the CDR3, is DTGVSQNPRHKITKRGQNVTFRCDPISEHNRLYWYRQTLGQGPEFLTYFQNEAQLEKSRLLSDRFSAERPKGSFSTLEIQRTEQGDSAMYLCASSLKPLGPDVYGYTFGSGTRLTVV.

This chain links TRBV5-6 with TRBJ2-2; 8 nucleotides match TRBD1. CDR1 is SGHDT and CDR2 is YYEEEE in the germline V gene. The length of the CDR3 is 19 residues. Germline trimming cut 3 bases from V and 6 bases from J; bases unmatched to any gene: 19. Here the CDR3 reads CASSSPRTGIVSVAGELFF. The CDR3, as DNA: TGTGCCAGCAGCTCCCCACGGACAGGGATTGTTAGTGTGGCCGGGGAGCTGTTTTTT.

The rearrangement uses TRBV9 and TRBJ2-1; 9 bases line up with TRBD2. Trimming at V came to 3 bases and at J to 5 bases, leaving 6 bases not matched to a gene. Germline CDR1 is SGDLS and CDR2 is YYNGEE. This CDR3 is 15 amino acids long. The CDR3 DNA reads as TGTGCCAGCAGCGCCAAACGGACTAGCGACAATGAGCAGTTCTTC. This translates into CASSAKRTSDNEQFF.

The J gene is TRBJ2-1, the V gene TRBV13; 12 nucleotides align to TRBD1. Per the germline V gene, CDR1 is PRHDT and CDR2 is FYEKMQ (reference sequence). This CDR3 region has 16 residues. Germline trimming cut 5 bases from V and 8 bases from J; bases unmatched to any gene: 10. For the CDR3, the DNA is TGTGCCAGCAGCAACTACCGGGACAGGGGGCATGATGAGCAGTTCTTC. Residues: CASSNYRDRGHDEQFF.

The V call is TRBV7-2, the J call TRBJ1-3, with D perhaps TRBD1 (6 bases). The germline CDR1 and CDR2 sequences are SGHTA and FQGNSA. Trimming took off 1 base at V and 4 bases at J, with 14 bases between the two ends. This CDR3 comprises 16 residues. CDR3 protein: CASSLVLGAGGNTIYF. In DNA, the CDR3 is TGTGCCAGCAGCTTAGTTCTGGGGGCGGGCGGAAACACCATATATTTT.

This chain uses TRBV18 with TRBJ1-5, with D uncertain. Germline V CDR1 and CDR2: KGHSH, LQKENI. Trimming took off 2 bases at V and 3 bases at J, with 8 bases between the two ends. CDR3 length: 14 amino acids. The CDR3 nucleotides read TGTGCCAGCTCACCAACCGAGCTCAATCAGCCCCAGCATTTT. The encoded protein is CASSPTELNQPQHF.

This clone has only one observation. This CDR3 is CASSMYRGRTDTQYF. The CDR3 DNA is TGTGCCAGTAGTATGTACAGGGGTCGCACAGATACGCAGTATTTT. The chain couples TRBV19 to TRBJ2-3, with TRBD1 identical over 7 bases. The J segment lost 1 base and the V segment lost 3 bases, leaving 4 bases of the junction unmatched. CDR3 length: 15 amino acids. Germline-derived CDR1 and CDR2 are LNHDA and SQIVND (reference sequence).

This sequence joins TRBV3-1 (or the pseudogene TRBV3-2) and TRBJ2-7; 7 bases agree with TRBD1. Germline assignment: CDR1 LGHDT and CDR2 YNNKEL (reference sequence). The CDR3 consists of 14 residues. With 3 bases clipped from V and 3 bases from J, the junction kept 5 bases outside the gene matches. The CDR3 protein is CASSQEYRGYEQYF. The CDR3 DNA sequence: TGTGCCAGCAGCCAGGAGTACAGGGGCTACGAGCAGTACTTC.

This chain joins TRBV20-1 and TRBJ2-7, with 10 bases matching TRBD2. The CDR3 has 15 residues. V trimming: 3 bases; J trimming: 3 bases; junction bases outside the gene matches: 8. The germline CDR1 and CDR2 sequences are DFQATT and SNEGSKA (reference sequence). CDR3 loop: CSASFTSGMLYEQYF. For the CDR3, the DNA is TGCAGTGCTAGTTTCACTAGCGGGATGCTCTACGAGCAGTACTTC.

The chain combines TRBV6-1 with TRBJ1-3; TRBD1 agrees at 8 bases. The V gene end was trimmed by 4 bases and the J gene end by 3 bases; junction bases not matched to a gene: 8. This CDR3 region has 16 residues. The germline gives CDR1 MNHNS, CDR2 SASEGT. CDR3 sequence (DNA): TGTGCCAGCAGTGCGGCTCAGGGGGCGAGTGGAAACACCATATATTTT. Translated, it gives CASSAAQGASGNTIYF.

The CDR3 is CASERNSGANVLTF. In nucleotides, the CDR3 is TGTGCCAGCGAGAGGAACTCTGGGGCCAACGTCCTGACTTTC. The chain couples TRBV2 to TRBJ2-6; D is uncertain. V was cut by 8 bases and J by 0 bases, with 8 bases left in between. CDR3 length equals 14 residues. Germline assignment: CDR1 SNHLY and CDR2 FYNNEI.

The chain joins TRBV12-3 or TRBV12-4 to TRBJ2-1; D gene ambiguous. Deletions cut 6 bases from V and 6 bases from J, with 12 bases between. The CDR3 sequence is 13 residues long. CDR3 sequence: CASSPGSGNEQFF. In nucleotides, the CDR3 is TGTGCCAGCAGCCCCGGTTCTGGCAATGAGCAGTTCTTC.

The chain joins TRBV14 to TRBJ1-1; D remains unclear. V lost 5 bases and J lost 2, with 18 bases in between. CDR3 size: 16 residues. From germline, CDR1 is SGHDN and CDR2 FVKESK. DNA for the CDR3: TGTGCCAGCAGCTCCCGTGCATGGAGCCGAAACACTGAAGCTTTCTTT. This gives the protein CASSSRAWSRNTEAFF.